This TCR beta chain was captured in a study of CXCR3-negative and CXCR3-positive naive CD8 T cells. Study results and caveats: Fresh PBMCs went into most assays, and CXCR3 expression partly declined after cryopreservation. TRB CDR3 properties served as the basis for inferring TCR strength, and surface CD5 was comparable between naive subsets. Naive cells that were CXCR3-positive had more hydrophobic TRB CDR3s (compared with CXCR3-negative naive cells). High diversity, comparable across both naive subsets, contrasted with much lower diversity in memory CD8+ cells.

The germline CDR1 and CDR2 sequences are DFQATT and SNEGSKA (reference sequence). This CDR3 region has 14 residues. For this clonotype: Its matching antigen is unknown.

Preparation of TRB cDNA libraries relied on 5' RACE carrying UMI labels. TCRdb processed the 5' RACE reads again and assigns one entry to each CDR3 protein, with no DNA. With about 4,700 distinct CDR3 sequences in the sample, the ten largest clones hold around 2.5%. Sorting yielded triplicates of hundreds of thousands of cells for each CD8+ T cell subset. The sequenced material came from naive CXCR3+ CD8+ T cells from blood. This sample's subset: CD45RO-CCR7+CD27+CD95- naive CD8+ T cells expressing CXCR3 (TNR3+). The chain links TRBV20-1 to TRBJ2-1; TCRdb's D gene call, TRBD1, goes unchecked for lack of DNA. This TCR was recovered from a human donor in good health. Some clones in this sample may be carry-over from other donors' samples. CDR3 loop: CSARELGPTDEQFF.